These 4 T cell receptor beta chains were sequenced from one sample in a study of blood T cells in healthy people across ages. Using a J-beta primer mix together with a sample-barcoded 5' primer, a second PCR was run for roughly 6 to 12 cycles. A single record per CDR3 protein comes from TCRdb applying MiXCR to the 5' RACE reads. Of approximately 760,000 distinct CDR3 sequences listed, around 25% are singletons. These data were also filed under a second study, of T cells of mothers and their children.

The material sequenced was blood. The receptors were gathered from a boy younger than 18 in good health.

This clonotype has a handful of counts. The chain uses TRBV29-1 and TRBJ1-1, with D tentatively TRBD1 (5 bases). Trimming removed 6 bases at V and 8 bases at J, with 10 bases between. This CDR3 spans 10 amino acids. Germline assignment: CDR1 SQVTM and CDR2 ANQGSEA. CDR3 sequence (DNA): TGCAGCGTGTGGACATACGAAGCTTTCTTT. Its translation: CSVWTYEAFF.

Only a few counts were recorded for this clonotype. V and J are TRBV7-2 and TRBJ1-4, with D unclear. With 7 bases removed from V and 5 bases from J, the gap between germline ends came to 8 bases. CDR3 length: 12 residues. The germline V gene has CDR1 SGHTA and CDR2 FQGNSA. The CDR3 DNA sequence: TGTGCCAGCACTGGGATGAATGAAAAACTGTTTTTT. Protein sequence: CASTGMNEKLFF.

This clonotype was counted only a few times. The V call is TRBV11-2, the J call TRBJ1-3; D might be TRBD1 (6 bases). The V end lost 0 bases, the J end lost 0 bases, and 9 bases lay between the germline ends. Germline assignment: CDR1 SGHAT and CDR2 FQNNGV. CDR3 length: 16 residues. The CDR3: CASSLDPDSSGNTIYF. As DNA, the CDR3 is TGTGCCAGCAGCTTAGATCCGGACAGCTCTGGAAACACCATATATTTT.

This clonotype was detected a few times. This rearrangement joins TRBV4-1 to TRBJ2-5; the match to TRBD2 covers 12 bases. The V and J ends lost 0 bases and 2 bases, in that order; junction bases with no gene match: 7. The CDR3 extends over 18 amino acids. Germline V gives CDR1 MGHRA, CDR2 YSYEKL. The CDR3 spells CASSQESSGGAWQETQYF. CDR3 bases: TGCGCCAGCAGCCAAGAGTCTAGCGGGGGGGCGTGGCAAGAGACCCAGTACTTC.